This T cell receptor beta chain was profiled in a study of T cells in tuberculosis. Study at large: CD1B tetramers identified T cells specific for mycobacterial lipid GMM. A South African cohort included IGRA-negative adolescents, latently infected IGRA-positive adolescents and adults with active tuberculosis.

The time point was: new active TB diagnosis, blood taken before or within 7 days of starting treatment. As for this clone: What it binds is not known.

Germline V gene sequence: CDR1 MNHNS, CDR2 SASEGT. This CDR3 contains 15 residues. With 1 base clipped from V and 3 bases from J, the junction kept 3 bases outside the gene matches. The table came from immunoSEQ multiplex PCR; TCRdb's copy has only in-frame clones and leaves some out. The sample records 31,000 or so clones, roughly 88% being singletons. Study-wide points: Active tuberculosis cases were adults; controls were adolescents. Active tuberculosis patients had shorter CDR3-alpha; the beta difference was nonsignificant.

The sample was PBMCs, taken at tuberculosis diagnosis. The chain has TRBV6-1 and TRBJ2-7; the match to TRBD1 covers 10 bases. The receptor comes from an adult with tuberculosis. The CDR3 nucleotides are TGTGCCAGCAGTGAAGGACAGGGGGCCCTCTACGAGCAGTACTTC. Its protein product is CASSEGQGALYEQYF.